This section outlines one T cell receptor (beta chain) sequence together with its context. Many counts were recorded for this clonotype. It has no known antigen specificity. No qualities accompany the bases; no much larger clone lies one base away. Sequenced using an Illumina HiSeq 2000. TCR beta chain libraries were generated through multiplex PCR amplification. High-throughput sequencing was used to analyze the amplified TCR beta chain products. The public sequencing data were trimmed at Q25 with fastp and processed into clonotypes with MiXCR by TCRdb, which kept only in-frame beta chains. CDR3 protein sequences are deduplicated, and each keeps its most common genes and DNA. Here the sample has fewer than 85,000 distinct CDR3 sequences; 15% to 20% occur a single time. About 2.5% of the sample is in the top ten clones. This sample is drawn from a study of breast tumors, draining lymph nodes, adjacent tissues (TCRdb year 2016). With respect to the entire study: Breast cancer patients provided tumor, adjacent nontumor tissue and axillary lymph nodes, and the study compared the TCR beta repertoires across these three sources. The study was designed to assess the relationships and possible T-cell exchange between tumor, surrounding tissue and draining lymph node repertoires in human breast cancer. Beyond this particular receptor, the publication reports: The data were judged consistent with most tumor T cells deriving from the lymph node and then expanding within tumor tissue. Tumor and nontumor tissue repertoires were found to be significantly more similar in luminal-like than in basal-like breast cancer. The conclusion that tumor T cells originate in lymph nodes was presented as consistent with a hypothesis rather than as directly demonstrated. Tumors showed preferential V and J gene usage, and their T-cell repertoire diversity fell below that of lymph nodes yet above that of nontumor tissue.

Looking up the germline V gene (reference sequence) yields CDR1 PRHDT and CDR2 FYEKMQ. The cysteine opens and the phenylalanine closes a CDR3 of 14 amino acids. The DNA shown is the 42-base CDR3, in frame from base 1. V gives up 3 bases and J gives up 5 bases, and the segment between their germline ends measures 12 bases. Lymph node samples were obtained from the axillary draining lymph nodes of breast cancer patients. The sample consisted of axillary lymph node tissue. The TCR comes from a female donor with breast cancer. Some clones in this sample may be carry-over from other donors' samples. The chain is assembled from TRBV13 and TRBJ2-3; a confident D gene designation cannot be given. The DNA sequence is TGTGCCAGCAGCTTGGTCCGCGGAAAAGATACGCAGTATTTT. It translates to CASSLVRGKDTQYF.